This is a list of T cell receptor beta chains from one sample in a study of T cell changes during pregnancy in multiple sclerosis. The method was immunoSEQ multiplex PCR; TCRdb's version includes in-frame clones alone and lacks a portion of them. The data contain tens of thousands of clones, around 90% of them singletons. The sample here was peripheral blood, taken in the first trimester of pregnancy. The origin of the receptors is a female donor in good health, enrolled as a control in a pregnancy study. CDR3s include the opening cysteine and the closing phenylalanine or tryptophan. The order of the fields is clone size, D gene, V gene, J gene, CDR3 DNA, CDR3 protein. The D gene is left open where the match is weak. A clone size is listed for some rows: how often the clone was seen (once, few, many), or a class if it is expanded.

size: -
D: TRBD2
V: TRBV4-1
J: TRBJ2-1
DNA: TGCGCCAGCAGCCAACCACTAGCGGGGGGGCCAGATGAGCAGTTCTTC
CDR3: CASSQPLAGGPDEQFF

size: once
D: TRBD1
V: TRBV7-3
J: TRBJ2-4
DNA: TGTGCCAGCAGCCCCGCCGGGACAGCCTCAAACATTCAGTACTTC
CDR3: CASSPAGTASNIQYF

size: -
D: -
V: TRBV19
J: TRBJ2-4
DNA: TGTGCCAGTAGTACTCCCAGACAGGTAGCCAAAAACATTCAGTACTTC
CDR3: CASSTPRQVAKNIQYF

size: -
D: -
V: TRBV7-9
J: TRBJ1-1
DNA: TGTGCCAGCAGCTTCAGGGGTATGGCTGAAGCTTTCTTT
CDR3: CASSFRGMAEAFF

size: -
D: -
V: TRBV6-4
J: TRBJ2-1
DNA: TGTGCCAGCAGTGACGGAGGACTATACGACAATGAGCAGTTCTTC
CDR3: CASSDGGLYDNEQFF

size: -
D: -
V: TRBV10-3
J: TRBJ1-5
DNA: TGTGCCATCAGTGCGCCAGGGGAGGGACAGCCCCAGCATTTT
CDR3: CAISAPGEGQPQHF

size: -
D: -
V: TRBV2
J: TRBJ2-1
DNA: TGTGCCAGCAGGGCGGCGGGACCAAACAATGAGCAGTTCTTC
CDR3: CASRAAGPNNEQFF

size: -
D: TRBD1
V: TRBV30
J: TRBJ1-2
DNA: TGTGCCTGGATTCCAAAGAGGGGCAGGGGGAACTATGGCTACACCTTC
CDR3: CAWIPKRGRGNYGYTF

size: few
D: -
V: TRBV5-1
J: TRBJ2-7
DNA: TGCGCCAGCAGCTCGGGGGTTGAGCAGTACTTC
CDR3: CASSSGVEQYF

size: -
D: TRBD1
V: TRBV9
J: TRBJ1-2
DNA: TGTGCCAGCACCCCGGACAGGGACCTCCATGGCTACACCTTC
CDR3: CASTPDRDLHGYTF

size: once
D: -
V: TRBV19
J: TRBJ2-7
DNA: TGTGCCAGTAGTCCCCTCAGACAGGGAGGCTACGAGCAGTACTTC
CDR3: CASSPLRQGGYEQYF

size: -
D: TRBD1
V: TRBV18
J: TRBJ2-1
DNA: TGTGCCAGCTCACCACAAACAGGACAGGTAACCGGGAAGCAGTTCTTC
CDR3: CASSPQTGQVTGKQFF

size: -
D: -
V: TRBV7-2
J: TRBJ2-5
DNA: TGTGCCAGCAGCTTATCGCGGGGCTTGCAAGAGACCCAGTACTTC
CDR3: CASSLSRGLQETQYF

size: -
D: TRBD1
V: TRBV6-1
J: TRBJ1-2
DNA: TGTGCCAGCAGTGCATCTCGAGGGACAGGGGGAGCCGGGGACACCTTC
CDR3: CASSASRGTGGAGDTF

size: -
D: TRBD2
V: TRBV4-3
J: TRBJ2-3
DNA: TGCGCCAGCAGCCATCGACTAGCGGGGGAGAGCACAGATACGCAGTATTTT
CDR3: CASSHRLAGESTDTQYF

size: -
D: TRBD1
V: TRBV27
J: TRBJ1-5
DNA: TGTGCCAGCAGACTGGGACAGGGAAGCAATCAGCCCCAGCATTTT
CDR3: CASRLGQGSNQPQHF

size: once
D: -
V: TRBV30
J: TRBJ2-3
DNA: TGTGCCTGGAGCGGAATAGCGTGGACGCAGTATTTT
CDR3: CAWSGIAWTQYF

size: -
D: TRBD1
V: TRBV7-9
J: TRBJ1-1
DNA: TGTGCCAGCAGCTTAACCTTATCAATCAGGGGGCTTGAAGCTTTCTTT
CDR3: CASSLTLSIRGLEAFF

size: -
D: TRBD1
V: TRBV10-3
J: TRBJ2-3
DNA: TGTGCCATCAGTACAGGGGTCGGGACAGATACGCAGTATTTT
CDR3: CAISTGVGTDTQYF

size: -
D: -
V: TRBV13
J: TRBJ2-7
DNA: TGTGCCAGCAGCCCGTGGGGGGTTTGGGACGAGCAGTACTTC
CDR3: CASSPWGVWDEQYF

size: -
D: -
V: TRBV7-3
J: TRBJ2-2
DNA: TGTGCCAGCAGCCCTACCCCCACCGGGGAGCTGTTTTTT
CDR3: CASSPTPTGELFF

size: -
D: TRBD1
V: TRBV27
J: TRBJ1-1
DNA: TGTGCCAGCAGTTCTCAGACAGGGTTCGGGGAAGGATTTGCTAACACTGAAGCTTTCTTT
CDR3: CASSSQTGFGEGFANTEAFF

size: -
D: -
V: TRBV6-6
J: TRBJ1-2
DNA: TGTGCCAGCAGCCGACAGGAGGATGGCTACACCTTC
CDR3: CASSRQEDGYTF